This TCR beta chain was captured in a study of blood T cell repertoires in COVID-19. Repertoires were generated with immunoSEQ multiplex PCR, while TCRdb's copy carries only in-frame clones and drops some. The sample lists about 120,000 clones, more than 80% occurring once. This clonotype originated in a woman aged 40 to 50 with acute or convalescent COVID-19. Material: peripheral blood.

CDR3: CASSDAQSGSYGYTF. The CDR3 DNA sequence: TGTGCCAGCAGTGACGCGCAATCCGGTTCCTATGGCTACACCTTC. J is TRBJ1-2 and V is TRBV2; D not certain. Trimming pared 3 bases from V and 4 bases from J, leaving 15 bases between. CDR1 and CDR2 from the germline V gene are SNHLY and FYNNEI. The CDR3 totals 15 residues.